The clone carrying this T cell receptor beta chain was seen more than once but under ten times. Its antigen is not identified. This specimen comes from a study of identical twins. Healthy Caucasian individuals made up all the donors. MiXCR, applied by TCRdb to the 5' RACE reads, yields one record per CDR3 protein. The table records about 530,000 distinct CDR3 sequences, 12% to 15% of them present only once. Per the germline V gene, CDR1 is MDHEN and CDR2 is SYDVKM. CDR3 length: 17 residues. Germline trimming cut 5 bases from V and 7 bases from J; bases unmatched to any gene: 13. Overall study results and limits: Invariant cells of the MAIT and iNKT types might have partly distorted the zero-insertion analyses. Excess low generation probability was seen in twin-shared out-of-frame alpha sequences.

This same sample was also part of a study on yellow fever vaccine responses in identical twins.

The material sequenced was CD4+ T cells sorted from blood. This TCR was sampled from a woman between 18 and 30 years old in good health. The V gene is TRBV28, the J gene TRBJ2-7; 14 nucleotides match TRBD2. The CDR3 here is CASSTFRLAGGNAEQYF. DNA for the CDR3: TGTGCCAGCAGTACCTTTCGACTAGCGGGAGGGAATGCGGAGCAGTACTTC.